Listed here are 12 T cell receptor beta chains from one sample, sequenced in a study of identical twins. From the 5' RACE reads, TCRdb called clonotypes with MiXCR, one entry per CDR3 protein. Of under 350,000 distinct CDR3 sequences listed, 7.5% to 9.5% are singletons. These data also formed part of another study, on yellow fever vaccine responses in identical twins.

The sequencing sample was made of CD8+ T cells sorted from blood. These receptors came from a woman in her late teens or twenties in good health.

This clonotype ranks as large. V is TRBV4-2 and J is TRBJ2-7; D is unclear. V gave up 7 bases and J gave up 1 base, with 17 bases separating them. The V gene's germline CDR1 is LGHNA and CDR2 YNFKEQ. The CDR3 sequence is 15 residues long. Written as DNA, the CDR3 is TGTGCCAGCACCCCAAATAGAGGATCTTCCTACGAGCAGTACTTC. Translation: CASTPNRGSSYEQYF.

This clonotype was seen repeatedly, ten times or more. The chain carries TRBV7-9 and TRBJ2-1, with 9 bases lining up with TRBD1. Looked up from germline, CDR1 is SEHNR and CDR2 is FQNEAQ (reference sequence). Losses at the gene ends were 4 bases for V and 9 bases for J; bases not matched to a gene: 10. This CDR3 spans 15 amino acids. The CDR3 spells CASSSTRQGDIEQFF. The CDR3 coding sequence is TGTGCCAGCAGCTCTACTAGACAGGGGGACATTGAGCAGTTCTTC.

The chain carries TRBV4-3 and TRBJ2-7; 7 nucleotides line up with TRBD2. The trim removed 0 bases at V and 0 bases at J, leaving 5 bases unmatched. The CDR3 consists of 16 residues. CDR1 is LGHNA, CDR2 YSLEER, per germline. The CDR3 loop is CASSQDPRGSSYEQYF. As DNA, the CDR3 is TGCGCCAGCAGCCAAGATCCCCGCGGGAGCTCCTACGAGCAGTACTTC.

This clonotype was recorded at least ten times. This sequence joins TRBV6-1 and TRBJ2-5, with TRBD1 matching over 8 bases. CDR1 and CDR2 from the germline V gene are MNHNS and SASEGT. CDR3 length: 13 amino acids. The ends lost 6 bases at V and 5 bases at J; junction bases unmatched: 5. The CDR3 nucleotides are TGTGCCAGCAGCAGACAGGGGTATGAGACCCAGTACTTC. Protein sequence: CASSRQGYETQYF.

This clonotype was observed at least ten times. The genes are TRBV5-5 and TRBJ1-1; D is perhaps TRBD1 (5 bases). This CDR3 is 14 amino acids long. The ends were cut back, 0 bases at V and 4 bases at J, with 10 bases in the middle. The germline V gene encodes CDR1 SGHKS and CDR2 YYEKEE (reference sequence). The CDR3 here is CASSLVQQGTEAFF. The CDR3, as DNA: TGTGCCAGCAGCTTGGTACAGCAGGGCACTGAAGCTTTCTTT.

This clonotype was counted many times. V and J are TRBV14 and TRBJ1-1, with a tentative D call TRBD1 (6 bases). This CDR3 spans 16 amino acids. With 3 bases removed from V and 0 bases from J, the gap between germline ends came to 14 bases. Germline V lookup: CDR1 SGHDN, CDR2 FVKESK. The CDR3 DNA follows: TGTGCCAGCAGCCATAACAGGGAAATACTGAACACTGAAGCTTTCTTT. Protein sequence: CASSHNREILNTEAFF.

This clonotype occurred many times. The rearrangement joins TRBV20-1 to TRBJ2-7; 8 bases match TRBD2. Germline lookup yields CDR1 DFQATT and CDR2 SNEGSKA (reference sequence). There are 16 residues in the CDR3. The junction had 12 bases not matched to a gene; V was cut back by 4 bases and J by 1 base. Here the CDR3 reads CSATNLAGGRSYEQYF. The CDR3 coding sequence is TGCAGTGCTACTAATCTGGCGGGAGGTCGGTCCTACGAGCAGTACTTC.

At least ten counts were recorded for this clonotype. V is TRBV15 and J is TRBJ2-2; D possibly corresponds to TRBD2 (5 bases). Germline-derived CDR1 and CDR2 are LNHNV and YYDKDF (reference sequence). Trimming shortened V by 2 bases and J by 5 bases, and 18 bases separated the two germline ends. The CDR3 length is 17 residues. This chain's CDR3 is CATSRPPGGSATGELFF. The CDR3 DNA reads as TGTGCCACCAGCAGACCCCCTGGAGGTTCGGCTACCGGGGAGCTGTTTTTT.

The chain carries TRBV3-1 and TRBJ1-1; D is ambiguous. V lost 3 bases, J lost 3 bases, and 11 bases lay in between. The CDR3 runs to 14 residues. Per the germline V gene, CDR1 is LGHDT and CDR2 is YNNKEL (reference sequence). The CDR3 region is CASSQGFRDTEAFF. CDR3 sequence (DNA): TGTGCCAGCAGCCAGGGATTTAGGGACACTGAAGCTTTCTTT.

This chain uses TRBV28 with TRBJ2-5; D not resolved. Trimming stripped 2 bases from V and 2 bases from J, with 15 bases between. Germline CDR1 and CDR2: MDHEN and SYDVKM. This CDR3 contains 16 residues. CDR3 residues: CASSLGYGLVQETQYF. The DNA for the CDR3 is TGTGCCAGCAGTTTAGGGTACGGGCTCGTACAAGAGACCCAGTACTTC. The full variable domain, with the rest looked up from reference TRBV28 and TRBJ2-5, is DVKVTQSSRYLVKRTGEKVFLECVQDMDHENMFWYRQDPGLGLRLIYFSYDVKMKEKGDIPEGYSVSREKKERFSLILESASTNQTSMYLCASSLGYGLVQETQYFGPGTRLLVL.

This clonotype was picked up a small number of times. The gene calls are TRBV20-1 and TRBJ1-2; D unresolved. The length of the CDR3 is 12 residues. Between the trimmed V and J ends, which lost 6 bases and 4 bases, there was a span of 12 bases. Germline assignment: CDR1 DFQATT and CDR2 SNEGSKA (reference sequence). CDR3 amino acids: CSAKDPLYGYTF. The CDR3 DNA reads TGCAGTGCAAAGGACCCCCTCTATGGCTACACCTTC.

This clonotype was found many times. V usage is TRBV20-1 and J usage is TRBJ2-7; TRBD1 matches 7 bases. The CDR3 sequence is 13 residues long. Germline values: CDR1 DFQATT, CDR2 SNEGSKA (reference sequence). The J segment lost 5 bases and the V segment lost 2 bases, leaving 6 bases of the junction unmatched. CDR3 region: CSARTTGAHEQYF. CDR3 DNA sequence: TGCAGTGCTAGAACCACAGGGGCCCACGAGCAGTACTTC.